What follows describes a single T cell receptor beta chain. The identical CDR3 is also encoded by other nucleotide sequences in the sample. Sequencing was performed with immunoSEQ multiplex PCR; in TCRdb, only in-frame clones are kept and a portion is missing. The table shows about 180,000 clones, with roughly 80% occurring only once. The data belong to a study of blood T cell repertoires in COVID-19. The CDR3 is made up of 12 amino acids. V was shortened by 5 bases and J by 1 base, with 5 bases between the two germline ends. Sequenced input: peripheral blood. The clonotype was recovered from a human donor in a cohort sampled during active COVID-19. The V call is TRBV12-3 or TRBV12-4, the J call TRBJ1-1, with D unclear. DNA for the CDR3: TGTGCCAGCAGTCCCGGGAACACTGAAGCTTTCTTT. Translation gives CASSPGNTEAFF.